This T cell receptor (beta chain) was retrieved from a study of blood T cell repertoires in COVID-19. Study context: From the United States, Italy and Spain came samples of acute and convalescent COVID-19. T cells, B-cell-depleted T cells, or PBMCs supplied cDNA or gDNA.

This clone was seen a handful of times. In the original processing: Cell counts per sample came from amplifying reference gene primers. Sequencing used immunoSEQ multiplex PCR; TCRdb keeps in-frame clones, though not all of them. That table gives V, J and clone size, and the DNA gave D and trimming. Among tens of thousands of clones listed, approximately 87% were seen once. Germline V lookup: CDR1 SGHNT, CDR2 YYREEE (reference sequence). This CDR3 region has 13 residues. V lost 5 bases and J 4 bases, leaving 12 bases between the germline ends. The receptor was isolated from a human donor with acute or convalescent COVID-19. The donor label of this sample is uncertain. The chain is built from TRBV5-4 and TRBJ1-2; a possible D gene is TRBD1 (5 bases). Sequencing was carried out using peripheral blood. The CDR3 DNA reads as TGTGCCAGCAGGGGGGAGGGGCCCTATGGCTACACCTTC. This translates into CASRGEGPYGYTF.